The present entry profiles one T cell receptor beta chain with its context. The table lists this clone with a few counts. The clone's antigen remains unknown. Base qualities are missing; no much larger clone stands one base away. This specimen comes from a study of shared clonotypes between healthy human individuals (dated by TCRdb to 2019 to 2021). In terms of the full investigation: A couple of women and a few men aged 18 to 49 years were included in the cohort. To estimate repertoire size and how much clonotypes are shared between individuals, the study performed deep sequencing of blood TCR repertoires from a few healthy adults. To increase sequencing depth and limit assay-specific biases, TCR repertoire library preparation and sequencing were carried out by different laboratories using diverse techniques. Each donor's leukapheresis produced roughly between about 0.9 and 9.5 billion PBMCs. What the study reported, not specific to this receptor: Because the study included only a small number of donors, the genetic and exposure-history diversity represented was limited. Pairwise subsampling indicated that sequencing depth was expected to affect the degree of clonotype sharing among donors. Sampling was restricted to blood, and TCR repertoires in tissue are likely to differ from TCR repertoires in blood.

Using the deep immunoSEQ assay, multiplex PCR amplified TCR CDR3 regions from genomic DNA. Genomic DNA extracted from each cell subset was distributed evenly over all wells of several immunoSEQ 96-well plates, and each plate served as one replicate. Each replicate PCR for unsorted PBMC received around 330 ng genomic DNA, equal to tens of thousands of T cell genomes. Ten immunoSEQ deep assay plates were used to sequence unsorted PBMC genomic DNA. Purified libraries were measured with a Qubit 3.0 fluorometer, size-checked on a Bioanalyzer 2100, and measured again with the KAPA Library Quantification kit. A separate single-read 150-cycle Illumina NextSeq 550 flow cell was used to sequence each immunoSEQ 96-well plate. The original methods were these. Because only junctional sequences without quality scores were contained in the immunoSEQ output, filtering matching that applied to full-length reads could not be performed. To assign V/J genes and CDR3, sequences were annotated using PyIR, a Python wrapper for IgBLAST v1.9, with IMGT germline references. Any read was removed if the V/J assignment was weak (E-value above 1e-6), the CDR3 was missing, or the read contained stop codons, out-of-frame junctions, or ambiguous translated residues. V3J clonotypes were defined by identical inferred V gene, J gene, and CDR3 amino acid sequence. Percentage overlap between repertoires was computed as shared unique clonotypes divided by the size of the smaller repertoire. RTK rarefaction, the Chao1 estimator, and Recon v2.1 estimates of unobserved clonotypes were used to assess repertoire richness. Drawn from immuneACCESS, this table holds only the in-frame rearrangements with V and J called that TCRdb kept. Clones are partly lost; checked studies trace under half to an unresolved V gene and leave the rest unexplained. V, J and clone size reflect that table, while D and trimming were determined from the DNA. The sample table lists fewer than 600,000 clones, roughly four fifths of them with a count of one. The ten largest make up more than 10% of the sample.

The donors were healthy, HIV-negative adults who had no recently reported acute infections or vaccinations. All donors were Caucasian adults living in Nashville, Tennessee, USA. For unsorted samples, 90 million or so PBMCs were counted, and genomic DNA was extracted using the QIAamp DNA Blood Mini kit. Blood was obtained by leukapheresis, after which PBMCs were separated by Ficoll-Histopaque density gradient centrifugation and cryopreserved in liquid nitrogen vapor phase. The CDR3, from cysteine to phenylalanine, totals 14 residues. The DNA shown is the 42-base CDR3, in frame from base 1. The germline V gene gives CDR1 as KGHSH and CDR2 as LQKENI. V loses 5 bases at its end and J loses 7 bases; junction bases beyond the gene matches: 10.

The receptor was isolated from a woman in her thirties or forties in good health. Some clones in this sample may be carry-over from other donors' samples. The sample taken for sequencing was PBMCs. The rearranged segments are TRBV18 and TRBJ1-1; 7 bases in the middle match TRBD1. The sequenced DNA is TGTGCCAGCTCAGCGTCTGGACAGGTCGGTGAAGCTTTCTTT. It translates as CASSASGQVGEAFF.